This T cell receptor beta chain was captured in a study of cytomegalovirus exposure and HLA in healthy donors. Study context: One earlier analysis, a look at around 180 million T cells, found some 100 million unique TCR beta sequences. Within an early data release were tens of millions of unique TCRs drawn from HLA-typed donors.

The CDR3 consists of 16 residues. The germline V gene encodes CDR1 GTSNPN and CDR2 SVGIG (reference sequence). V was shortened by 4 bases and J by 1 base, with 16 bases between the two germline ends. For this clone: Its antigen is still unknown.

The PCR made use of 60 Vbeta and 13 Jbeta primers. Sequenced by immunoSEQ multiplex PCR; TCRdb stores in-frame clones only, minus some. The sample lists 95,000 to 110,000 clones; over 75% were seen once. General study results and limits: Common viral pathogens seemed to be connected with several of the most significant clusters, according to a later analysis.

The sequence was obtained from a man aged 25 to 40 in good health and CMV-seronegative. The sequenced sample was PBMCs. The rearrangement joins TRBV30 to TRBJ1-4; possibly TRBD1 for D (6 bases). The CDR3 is CAWTELRGRTNEKLFF. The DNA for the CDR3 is TGTGCCTGGACCGAACTGAGGGGGAGAACTAATGAAAAACTGTTTTTT.